Below are 29 T cell receptor beta chains sequenced from a single sample in a study of T cell responses to AZD1222 COVID-19 vaccine (dated by TCRdb to the early 2020s). Sample time point, as interpreted from the label and publication: about 28 days (+/-7) after the second vaccine dose. The method was the immunoSEQ multiplex PCR assay. The immuneACCESS repertoire file appears here via TCRdb, limited to in-frame rearrangements. These files lack a portion of the clones; in checked studies, under half of the deficit traces to unresolved V genes, and the cause of the others is not known. Recorded for this sample are more than 150,000 clones; around 90% of them occurred a single time. More than 1.5% of the sample rests with the top ten. Sequenced material: peripheral blood, taken 28 days after the second AZD1222 dose. The receptors were gathered from an adult who received the AZD1222 COVID-19 vaccine.

This chain links TRBV6-5 with TRBJ1-4; a weak D match, TRBD1 (6 bases). CDR3 length equals 16 residues. Germline loops: CDR1 MNHEY, CDR2 SVGAGI. V was pared by 2 bases and J by 8 bases, with 18 bases between. The DNA of the CDR3 is TGTGCCAGCAGTTACGGATTTGACAGGAAGGGCGAAAAACTGTTTTTT. Translation: CASSYGFDRKGEKLFF.

The genes are TRBV4-2 and TRBJ2-1; 10 bases align to TRBD2. CDR3 size: 16 residues. Unmatched junction bases numbered 1, after V lost 1 base and J lost 1 base. In germline, CDR1 is LGHNA, CDR2 YNFKEQ. In nucleotides, the CDR3 is TGTGCCAGCAGCCAAGCTAGCGGGGGTTCCTACAATGAGCAGTTCTTC. This codes for CASSQASGGSYNEQFF.

This sequence joins TRBV3-1 (or the pseudogene TRBV3-2) and TRBJ1-2; a weak D match, TRBD1 (6 bases). The CDR3 runs to 14 residues. Trimming took off 2 bases at V and 7 bases at J, with 14 bases between the two ends. Germline CDR1 reads LGHDT; CDR2 reads YNNKEL (reference sequence). Here the CDR3 DNA reads TGTGCCAGCAGCCAAAGGACGGGGGGCGGTGGCTACACCTTC. It codes for CASSQRTGGGGYTF.

This clone appeared a single time. The CDR3 loop reads CASSLGGTSGSYEQYF. The CDR3 DNA sequence: TGTGCCAGCAGCCTCGGGGGGACTAGCGGCTCCTACGAGCAGTACTTC. V gene TRBV9 combines with J gene TRBJ2-7, with 11 bases matching TRBD2. V was clipped by 4 bases and J by 0 bases; unmatched bases: 6. This CDR3 is 16 amino acids long. Germline CDR1 SGDLS, CDR2 YYNGEE.

The gene calls are TRBV27 and TRBJ1-6, with a possible D match to TRBD1 (6 bases). Germline V gene data show CDR1 as MNHEY and CDR2 as SMNVEV (reference sequence). V was shortened by 3 bases and J by 7 bases, with 13 bases between the two germline ends. The CDR3 has 15 residues. CDR3 nucleotide sequence: TGTGCCAGCAGTTTTCGCAGGGGCCCAAATTCACCCCTCCACTTT. Its translation is CASSFRRGPNSPLHF.

V gene TRBV6-5 combines with J gene TRBJ1-1; D not certain. The CDR3 contains 15 residues. The ends were cut back, 0 bases at V and 5 bases at J, with 13 bases in the middle. Germline CDR1 and CDR2: MNHEY and SVGAGI. The CDR3 DNA is TGTGCCAGCAGTTACTCGCCGTCGGGCGGGACTGAAGCTTTCTTT. It specifies CASSYSPSGGTEAFF.

This chain joins TRBV28 and TRBJ1-6, with 11 bases that match TRBD1. The V gene's germline CDR1 is MDHEN and CDR2 SYDVKM. The CDR3 sequence is 17 residues long. V lost 6 bases and J lost 0; bases outside the gene matches: 4. The CDR3 coding sequence is TGTGCCAGCAGGGGGACAGGGGGGAGCTCCTATAATTCACCCCTCCACTTT. Protein product: CASRGTGGSSYNSPLHF.

The chain joins TRBV11-2 to TRBJ1-3; 8 bases align to TRBD1. This CDR3 has 16 residues. V was pared by 4 bases and J by 3 bases, with 8 bases of the junction left unmatched. Per germline, CDR1 SGHAT and CDR2 FQNNGV. The CDR3 DNA is TGTGCCAGCAGCTCCATCAGGGGGCGCGGTGGAAACACCATATATTTT. Translating it yields CASSSIRGRGGNTIYF.

The chain recombines TRBV2 with TRBJ1-5; possible D gene TRBD1, 6 bases. Deletions cut 11 bases from V and 4 bases from J, with 15 bases between. The CDR3 is made up of 13 amino acids. CDR1 and CDR2 from the germline V gene are SNHLY and FYNNEI. In nucleotides, the CDR3 is TGTGCCGGGGCTGGGGGCCGGAATCAGCCCCAGCATTTT. Translated, it gives CAGAGGRNQPQHF.

The J gene is TRBJ2-5, the V gene TRBV5-1, with D possibly matching TRBD1 (5 bases). V lost 4 bases, J lost 4 bases, and 11 bases lay in between. The CDR3 length is 13 residues. The germline gives CDR1 SGHRS, CDR2 YFSETQ. CDR3 bases: TGCGCCAGCAGCCCTGGCGACAGAGAGACCCAGTACTTC. This codes for CASSPGDRETQYF.

This clone was detected once. The DNA of the CDR3 is TGTGCCAGCAGCGCCACATACAGGACCCAGGGTGCGAACACTGAAGCTTTCTTT. This sequence encodes CASSATYRTQGANTEAFF. The V call is TRBV25-1, the J call TRBJ1-1; the D gene is possibly TRBD1 (5 bases). The V end was cut by 6 bases, the J end by 1 base, with 24 bases between. The CDR3 covers 18 residues. The germline CDR1 and CDR2 sequences are MGHDK and SYGVNS.

This chain joins TRBV5-1 and TRBJ1-2, with a possible D match to TRBD1 (6 bases). The CDR3 is 14 amino acids. Looked up from germline, CDR1 is SGHRS and CDR2 is YFSETQ. The V end lost 1 base, the J end lost 3 bases, and 10 bases lay between the germline ends. The CDR3 nucleotides are TGCGCCAGCAGCTTGCCAGGGGTAGACTATGGCTACACCTTC. Translating it yields CASSLPGVDYGYTF. The whole variable domain, filled in from reference TRBV5-1 and TRBJ1-2, reads KAGVTQTPRYLIKTRGQQVTLSCSPISGHRSVSWYQQTPGQGLQFLFEYFSETQRNKGNFPGRFSGRQFSNSRSEMNVSTLELGDSALYLCASSLPGVDYGYTFGSGTRLTVV.

The J gene is TRBJ1-2, the V gene TRBV5-1, with TRBD1 identical over 7 bases. V gave up 6 bases and J gave up 5 bases; unmatched junction bases: 7. The CDR3 covers 13 residues. From germline, CDR1 is SGHRS and CDR2 YFSETQ. The CDR3: CASTGTAPYGYTF. CDR3 DNA: TGCGCCAGCACCGGGACAGCCCCATATGGCTACACCTTC.

The CDR3 nucleotides read TGTGCCAGCAGCAGCGGGAGGACAGATACGCAGTATTTT. Its protein product is CASSSGRTDTQYF. The chain uses TRBV7-3 and TRBJ2-3; TRBD2 agrees at 9 bases. V gave up 5 bases and J gave up 3 bases; unmatched junction bases: 0. CDR1 SGHTA and CDR2 FQGTGA come from the germline V gene. This CDR3 is built from 13 residues.

The chain combines TRBV5-1 with TRBJ2-5, with TRBD1 matching 8 bases. CDR3 size: 14 residues. Germline CDR1 SGHRS, CDR2 YFSETQ. The V and J ends lost 2 bases and 4 bases, in that order; junction bases with no gene match: 4. This CDR3 is CASSLPGGAETQYF. The CDR3 bases are TGCGCCAGCAGCTTACCAGGGGGCGCAGAGACCCAGTACTTC.

The gene calls are TRBV11-2 and TRBJ1-3, with D perhaps matching TRBD1 (5 bases). Trimming shortened V by 5 bases and J by 4 bases, and 21 bases separated the two germline ends. The CDR3 spans 17 residues. Germline V lookup: CDR1 SGHAT, CDR2 FQNNGV. The CDR3 nucleotides read TGTGCCAGCAGCCATTCCCGAGCCTGGCCAGGGGGAAACACCATATATTTT. It specifies CASSHSRAWPGGNTIYF.

The chain has TRBV5-4 and TRBJ1-5; no definite D call. The CDR3 consists of 14 residues. V was pared by 0 bases and J by 10 bases, with 14 bases between. Germline loops: CDR1 SGHNT, CDR2 YYREEE (reference sequence). In nucleotides, the CDR3 is TGTGCCAGCAGCTTGGATATTTCCAGATCCCCCCAGCATTTT. The encoded protein is CASSLDISRSPQHF.

The chain recombines TRBV27 with TRBJ1-5, with a possible D match to TRBD1 (5 bases). V was trimmed by 5 bases and J by 5 bases, leaving 16 bases between them. CDR3 length equals 15 residues. Germline CDR1 is MNHEY and CDR2 is SMNVEV (reference sequence). The CDR3 protein is CASSGAETPYQPQHF. The CDR3 bases are TGTGCCAGCAGTGGGGCCGAGACACCTTATCAGCCCCAGCATTTT.

The chain carries TRBV4-1 and TRBJ1-5, with D possibly matching TRBD1 (5 bases). Germline loops: CDR1 MGHRA, CDR2 YSYEKL. The CDR3 sequence is 14 residues long. V was trimmed by 3 bases and J by 5 bases, leaving 11 bases between them. The CDR3 DNA reads TGCGCCAGCAGCCATCCAGGGTCCGATCAGCCCCAGCATTTT. This translates into CASSHPGSDQPQHF.

V gene TRBV7-6 combines with J gene TRBJ2-3; D ambiguous. Germline CDR1 is SGHVS and CDR2 is FNYEAQ. The V end was cut by 0 bases, the J end by 3 bases, with 7 bases between. The CDR3 has 14 amino acids. DNA for the CDR3: TGTGCCAGCAGCTTAGCCTTGCGGACAGATACGCAGTATTTT. Amino acids: CASSLALRTDTQYF.

V gene TRBV9 combines with J gene TRBJ2-1; weak D call: TRBD1 (6 bases). V was pared by 0 bases and J by 7 bases, with 11 bases between. The V gene's germline CDR1 is SGDLS and CDR2 YYNGEE. The CDR3 is 14 residues long. The CDR3 DNA sequence: TGTGCCAGCAGCGTAGGGGCAGGGGTGAATGAGCAGTTCTTC. This codes for CASSVGAGVNEQFF.

In DNA form, the CDR3 reads TGTGCCAGCAGTTTGGACAGGGGAGGAAACACCATATATTTT. Its translation is CASSLDRGGNTIYF. V gene TRBV28 combines with J gene TRBJ1-3; 9 bases match TRBD1. Germline lookup yields CDR1 MDHEN and CDR2 SYDVKM. V shed 3 bases and J 4 bases; nucleotides not matched to a gene: 1. This CDR3 contains 14 residues.

The rearrangement links TRBV18 to TRBJ2-2; unclear D gene. Trimming shortened V by 3 bases and J by 3 bases, and 8 bases separated the two germline ends. CDR3 length: 14 residues. From germline, CDR1 is KGHSH and CDR2 LQKENI. The CDR3: CASSPNLDTGELFF. DNA for the CDR3: TGTGCCAGCTCACCTAATTTGGACACCGGGGAGCTGTTTTTT.

Only a few counts were recorded for this clone. The chain is built from TRBV7-2 and TRBJ2-7, with D possibly matching TRBD1 (6 bases). Per germline, CDR1 SGHTA and CDR2 FQGNSA. The CDR3 consists of 15 residues. V was pared by 3 bases and J by 5 bases, with 17 bases between. The CDR3 DNA follows: TGTGCCAGCAGCTTTTTCGGGTTTCCAGGGGACGAGCAGTACTTC. Translating it yields CASSFFGFPGDEQYF. Supplemented by reference TRBV7-2 and TRBJ2-7, the full variable domain reads GAGVSQSPSNKVTEKGKDVELRCDPISGHTALYWYRQSLGQGLEFLIYFQGNSAPDKSGLPSDRFSAERTGGSVSTLTIQRTQQEDSAVYLCASSFFGFPGDEQYFGPGTRLTVT.

The V call is TRBV11-3, the J call TRBJ2-2; possibly TRBD1 or TRBD2 for D (5 bases each). The CDR3 extends over 14 amino acids. V was trimmed by 5 bases and J by 4 bases, leaving 11 bases between them. The V gene's germline CDR1 is SGHNT and CDR2 YENEEA. CDR3 coding DNA: TGTGCCAGCAGCCGGGACGGTCCCACCGGGGAGCTGTTTTTT. This codes for CASSRDGPTGELFF.

This chain links TRBV9 with TRBJ1-1; TRBD1 is a possible D gene (5 bases). The V gene's germline CDR1 is SGDLS and CDR2 YYNGEE. The length of the CDR3 is 13 residues. Trimming left V 0 bases short and J 3 bases short, with 6 bases between. CDR3 coding DNA: TGTGCCAGCAGCGTAGCAGGGTACACTGAAGCTTTCTTT. Protein sequence: CASSVAGYTEAFF.

V gene TRBV5-5 combines with J gene TRBJ1-6; D uncertain. The CDR3 covers 12 residues. V lost 9 bases to trimming and J lost 9 bases, with 13 bases between them. From germline, CDR1 is SGHKS and CDR2 YYEKEE (reference sequence). CDR3 region: CATRSLRSPLHF. The CDR3, as DNA: TGTGCCACCAGGTCGTTACGTTCACCCCTCCACTTT.

The CDR3 region is CASSPGEYEQYF. The CDR3 DNA follows: TGTGCCAGCAGTCCAGGGGAGTACGAGCAGTACTTC. This sequence joins TRBV7-9 and TRBJ2-7; D may be TRBD1 (6 bases). Germline lookup yields CDR1 SEHNR and CDR2 FQNEAQ (reference sequence). The CDR3 is 12 amino acids. V lost 6 bases, J lost 4 bases, and 10 bases lay in between.

The chain uses TRBV7-9 and TRBJ2-1; D might be TRBD2 (6 bases). The CDR3 contains 13 residues. V dropped 8 bases and J dropped 7 bases, with 15 bases sitting between them. CDR1 and CDR2 from the germline V gene are SEHNR and FQNEAQ (reference sequence). In nucleotides, the CDR3 is TGTGCCAGCCTCCGCGGAGGGGCGAATGAGCAGTTCTTC. Translation gives CASLRGGANEQFF.